This record covers a single T cell receptor beta chain. No cognate antigen has been identified for it. No base-level quality is on record; no much larger clone is a single base apart. In the ViraFEST assay, PBMC were stimulated with viral peptide pools, and antigen-specific CD4+ T cell clonotypes were then identified by expansion using TCR sequencing. After approximately 11 days of culture, CD4+ T cells were isolated with the EasySep CD4+ T cell isolation kit. Each participant received two doses of an mRNA SARS-CoV-2 vaccine, either BNT162b2 or mRNA-1273. Negative nucleocapsid antibody results before and after vaccination confirmed that the healthy vaccine recipients had no prior SARS-CoV-2 infection. Approximately 2 million PBMC per well were cultured in IMDM with about 4.8% human AB serum, 10 IU/ml IL-2 and gentamicin, plus 10 ug/ml peptides. Half of the culture medium was replaced with fresh IL-2-containing medium on days 3 and 7. Unless noted otherwise, every peptide stimulation condition was cultured in triplicate wells. Using Ficoll-Paque Plus gradient centrifugation, PBMC were separated from whole blood and then either used fresh or cryopreserved at -140C. The spike proteins of SARS-CoV-2 and of the common cold coronaviruses HCoV-NL63, HCoV-OC43 and HCoV-229E were spanned by overlapping peptide pools. Genomic DNA was extracted from cultured CD4+ T cells with the QIAamp micro DNA kit.

This sample is part of a study of vaccination effects on CD4 cells after COVID-19 (dated by TCRdb to about 2022). Turning to the overall study: Post-vaccine samples across the study were collected a median of 72 days after the second dose, with a range of 14 to 241. Cultures from other donors in the study were sequenced using the Oncomine TCR Beta short-read assay on an Illumina iSeq 100. A total of 9 to 11 COVID-19 convalescent patients and a handful of SARS-CoV-2-naive healthy vaccine recipients were included in the full study. In both COVID-19 convalescent patients and infection-naive vaccine recipients, the study compared SARS-CoV-2 spike-specific CD4+ TCR repertoires from before mRNA vaccination with those from after it.

Measured from the cysteine to the phenylalanine, the CDR3 is 13 residues long. Solely the CDR3 DNA is kept, with 39 bases framed from the first base. Trimming takes 0 bases from V and 3 bases from J, and the germline ends sit 3 bases apart. Looking up the germline V gene yields CDR1 MNHEY and CDR2 SVGAGI. The paper's findings and limits, for the study overall: At late post-vaccination timepoints, both infection-induced and vaccine-induced clones showed marked clonal contraction, consistent with waning T cell responses. Limitations of the study were the small number of convalescent patients and the absence of early post-infection timepoints. In healthy vaccine recipients, vaccine-induced clones were almost all SARS-CoV-2 mono-reactive, with only 1 of 255 cross-reactive with common cold coronaviruses.

The library was prepared using the immunoSEQ multiplex PCR assay. DNA from the cultured and isolated CD4+ T cells underwent TCR beta CDR3 sequencing. Processing in the source paper ran as follows. The analysis removed non-productive TCR sequences, trimmed reads to the CDR3 region, and retained only CDR3s that were 7 or more amino acids long. Antigen-specific clonotypes were identified with the MANAFEST web app by comparing expansion in peptide wells against reference cultures. Positive clones required FDR<0.05 expansion versus reference and all other wells, odds ratio above 5, and frequency above 0.1% in two replicate wells. A clonotype was called cross-reactive if it was significantly expanded both in SARS-CoV-2 spike wells and in at least one common cold coronavirus spike condition. CDR3 similarity was assessed by Levenshtein distance using the stringdist R package, and unrooted trees were constructed with ape in R 3.6.1. TCRdb obtained this table from immuneACCESS and retained in-frame rearrangements with V and J assigned. These tables miss some clones; where compared with another copy, unresolved V genes account for less than half of the shortfall, and the remainder is unexplained. The D gene and trimming were derived from the DNA, and the V and J assignments and clone size from that table. In all, the sample holds fewer than 15,000 clones, and 75% of those were seen once. Approximately 25% of the sample comes from the top ten.

The material sequenced was CD4+ T cells from PBMCs cultured with HCoV-NL63 spike peptides, taken after COVID-19 vaccination. This sample's cell subset or site label indicates: HCoV-NL63 spike overlapping peptide pool stimulation. This chain is built from TRBV6-5 and TRBJ1-5; there is no confident call for the D gene. This TCR came from a human donor who received a COVID-19 vaccine. For the CDR3, the sequence is CASSYSTNQPQHF. DNA sequence: TGTGCCAGCAGTTACTCGACCAATCAGCCCCAGCATTTT.